The 7 T cell receptor beta chains reported below all come from one sample, sequenced in a study of T cells in severe cutaneous drug reactions. Bulk and single-cell libraries used iRepertoire multiplex PCR with TCR subtype-specific primers. TCRdb reanalyzed the multiplex PCR reads and collapses them to one entry per CDR3 protein, without DNA. This repertoire includes under 5,000 distinct CDR3 sequences. Sequenced patients had Stevens-Johnson syndrome or toxic epidermal necrolysis caused by carbamazepine. The sequencing sample was made of PBMCs. The receptors come from a human donor with Stevens-Johnson syndrome, a severe cutaneous drug reaction.

V gene TRBV5-4 combines with J gene TRBJ2-7; TCRdb returns TRBD2, unconfirmable since there is no DNA. CDR3 length equals 15 residues. The germline CDR1 and CDR2 sequences are SGHNT and YYREEE (reference sequence). The CDR3: CASSLGLADIYEQYF. The whole variable domain, filled in from reference TRBV5-4 and TRBJ2-7, reads ETGVTQSPTHLIKTRGQQVTLRCSSQSGHNTVSWYQQALGQGPQFIFQYYREEENGRGNFPPRFSGLQFPNYSSELNVNALELDDSALYLCASSLGLADIYEQYFGPGTRLTVT.

The V gene is TRBV7-9, the J gene TRBJ2-1. Germline V gene lookup returns CDR1 SEHNR and CDR2 FQNEAQ (reference sequence). The CDR3 consists of 12 residues. The CDR3 loop reads CASPSAENEQFF.

The genes are TRBV20-1 and TRBJ2-7; the TCRdb call, TRBD1, lacks DNA for checking. CDR3 length: 15 amino acids. Germline V gene sequence: CDR1 DFQATT, CDR2 SNEGSKA (reference sequence). The CDR3 here is CSARDLEGGAYEQYF.

The chain combines TRBV5-4 with TRBJ2-3; TCRdb proposes TRBD2, but this gene call is untestable without DNA. The germline CDR1 and CDR2 sequences are SGHNT and YYREEE (reference sequence). The CDR3 has 15 amino acids. Here the CDR3 reads CASTSSGIGTDTQYF.

The rearrangement links TRBV28 to TRBJ2-7; TCRdb names TRBD1, which stays unverified in the absence of DNA. The CDR3 is made up of 11 amino acids. Germline lookup yields CDR1 MDHEN and CDR2 SYDVKM. Here the CDR3 reads CASSTRQEQYF. Using reference TRBV28 and TRBJ2-7 for the parts outside the CDR3, the full variable domain is DVKVTQSSRYLVKRTGEKVFLECVQDMDHENMFWYRQDPGLGLRLIYFSYDVKMKEKGDIPEGYSVSREKKERFSLILESASTNQTSMYLCASSTRQEQYFGPGTRLTVT.

This chain links TRBV27 with TRBJ2-7; the TRBD1 assignment by TCRdb is unverifiable without DNA. The germline gives CDR1 MNHEY, CDR2 SMNVEV (reference sequence). The CDR3 sequence is 14 residues long. The CDR3 is CASSGQLSSYEQYF.

CDR3 amino acids: CSARTDPIPEQYF. This rearrangement joins TRBV20-1 to TRBJ2-7; TCRdb picks TRBD1, but there is no DNA to check that call. Germline V gene sequence: CDR1 DFQATT, CDR2 SNEGSKA (reference sequence). The length of the CDR3 is 13 residues.